What follows are 29 T cell receptor beta chains derived from one specimen sequenced in a study of response to subunit inactivated influenza vaccine. TCRdb called the RT-PCR reads again in MiXCR, with one record for every CDR3 protein. The table includes fewer than 600,000 distinct CDR3 sequences, approximately 7.2% detected once. The starting material was PBMCs from blood, obtained approximately 25 months after vaccination. The receptors stem from a man between 50 and 70 years old who received an inactivated influenza vaccine.

This clonotype came up a few times. The chain couples TRBV15 to TRBJ2-7; D might be TRBD1 (5 bases). CDR3 length: 16 residues. The V and J ends lost 5 bases and 0 bases respectively, with 17 bases between them. The germline V gene has CDR1 LNHNV and CDR2 YYDKDF (reference sequence). The CDR3 loop is CATSPLKGFVSYEQYF. CDR3 nucleotides: TGTGCCACCAGCCCTTTGAAGGGGTTCGTCTCCTACGAGCAGTACTTC.

This clonotype appeared many times. V usage is TRBV5-1 and J usage is TRBJ1-1; the D is unclear. Germline V gene lookup returns CDR1 SGHRS and CDR2 YFSETQ. This CDR3 contains 14 residues. V dropped 3 bases and J dropped 2 bases, with 11 bases sitting between them. The CDR3 region is CASSSLPGNTEAFF. The CDR3 DNA follows: TGCGCCAGCAGCTCCCTTCCGGGAAACACTGAAGCTTTCTTT.

As DNA, the CDR3 is TGTGCCAGCAGTGAGTGGGACACCGGCTACAATGAGCAGTTCTTC. It translates to CASSEWDTGYNEQFF. The genes are TRBV2 and TRBJ2-1; weak D call: TRBD1 (6 bases). Between the trimmed V and J ends, which lost 3 bases and 3 bases, there was a span of 12 bases. This CDR3 is 15 amino acids long. The germline V gene has CDR1 SNHLY and CDR2 FYNNEI.

At least ten counts were recorded for this clonotype. The DNA of the CDR3 is TGTGCCAGCAGTGAAGGGCCCCCTCATACGCAGTATTTT. Protein product: CASSEGPPHTQYF. The rearrangement links TRBV25-1 to TRBJ2-3, with unresolved D. CDR3 size: 13 residues. Germline CDR1 MGHDK, CDR2 SYGVNS. V lost 2 bases, J lost 7 bases, and 10 bases lay in between.

The V gene is TRBV7-6, the J gene TRBJ2-1, with D possibly being TRBD1 or TRBD2 (5 bases each). This CDR3 spans 12 amino acids. Deletions cut 8 bases from V and 5 bases from J, with 10 bases between. Germline assignment: CDR1 SGHVS and CDR2 FNYEAQ. CDR3 nucleotide sequence: TGTGCCAGCGGGGGAGAGGACAATGAGCAGTTCTTC. Its translation is CASGGEDNEQFF.

This clonotype came up a few times. The CDR3 DNA sequence: TGTGCCAGCATCCGGCAAGAGACCCAGTACTTC. Amino acid sequence: CASIRQETQYF. This chain uses TRBV3-1 with TRBJ2-5; no definite D call. Trimming removed 7 bases from V and 2 bases from J, with 5 bases in between. The CDR3 extends over 11 amino acids. Germline-derived CDR1 and CDR2 are LGHDT and YNNKEL (reference sequence).

This clonotype occurred a few times. The chain couples TRBV12-3 or TRBV12-4 to TRBJ2-3; 8 bases line up with TRBD2. This CDR3 is 15 amino acids long. J gave up 3 bases and V 1 base, and 3 bases lay outside the gene matches. In nucleotides, the CDR3 is TGTGCCAGCAGTTTAGAAGCGGGGGTTACAGATACGCAGTATTTT. Its translation is CASSLEAGVTDTQYF.

V usage is TRBV20-1 and J usage is TRBJ1-4; 10 bases are a match to TRBD1. The V gene's germline CDR1 is DFQATT and CDR2 SNEGSKA (reference sequence). The CDR3 consists of 15 residues. The CDR3 loop reads CCLLSRGTGEEKLFF. The DNA for the CDR3 is TGCTGCCTTCTATCCAGGGGGACAGGGGAGGAAAAACTGTTTTTT.

The V and J genes are TRBV4-2 and TRBJ2-3, with D possibly TRBD2 on 6 matching bases. Trimming removed 4 bases at V and 1 base at J, with 15 bases between. CDR1 is LGHNA, CDR2 YNFKEQ, per germline. The CDR3 has 16 amino acids. Here the CDR3 reads CASSPASVLGTDTQYF. DNA of the CDR3: TGTGCCAGCAGCCCTGCTAGCGTCCTAGGCACAGATACGCAGTATTTT.

This clonotype occurred a few times. The V call is TRBV6-5, the J call TRBJ1-1; D gene ambiguous. The CDR3 totals 14 residues. In germline, CDR1 is MNHEY, CDR2 SVGAGI. Between the trimmed V and J ends, which lost 4 bases and 1 base, there was a span of 10 bases. DNA of the CDR3: TGTGCCAGCAGTTCGGTCAGAAAGAACACTGAAGCTTTCTTT. Residues: CASSSVRKNTEAFF.

The chain uses TRBV4-3 and TRBJ2-3; D remains ambiguous. V shed 4 bases and J shed 1 base, with 15 bases lying between them. CDR3 size: 16 residues. Germline V gene sequence: CDR1 LGHNA, CDR2 YSLEER. CDR3: CASSPRLGYGTDTQYF. For the CDR3, the DNA is TGCGCCAGCAGCCCCCGGCTGGGGTATGGCACAGATACGCAGTATTTT.

The V gene is TRBV11-2, the J gene TRBJ2-5; D is ambiguous. CDR3 length: 16 residues. V dropped 5 bases and J dropped 4 bases, with 20 bases sitting between them. Germline CDR1 is SGHAT and CDR2 is FQNNGV. The CDR3 sequence: CASSKRSVGAGETQYF. CDR3 DNA: TGTGCCAGCAGCAAACGGTCCGTGGGCGCCGGAGAGACCCAGTACTTC.

A few counts support this clonotype. The V call is TRBV9, the J call TRBJ2-1; 12 bases line up with TRBD1. With V trimmed by 0 bases and J by 5 bases, 3 bases remained unmatched. In germline, CDR1 is SGDLS, CDR2 YYNGEE. The CDR3 totals 16 residues. This chain's CDR3 is CASSVVGTGGHNEQFF. The CDR3 DNA sequence: TGTGCCAGCAGCGTAGTCGGGACAGGGGGCCACAATGAGCAGTTCTTC.

This clonotype was seen at least ten times. This rearrangement joins TRBV5-1 to TRBJ1-4; TRBD1 matches 7 bases. Looked up from germline, CDR1 is SGHRS and CDR2 is YFSETQ. The trim removed 1 base at V and 2 bases at J, leaving 5 bases unmatched. CDR3 length equals 16 residues. The DNA for the CDR3 is TGCGCCAGCAGCTTGTCCGCAGGGGGGACTAATGAAAAACTGTTTTTT. This gives the protein CASSLSAGGTNEKLFF.

This clonotype showed up just a few times. This chain links TRBV11-2 with TRBJ2-3; D is unclear. From germline, CDR1 is SGHAT and CDR2 FQNNGV. The CDR3 extends over 16 amino acids. With 4 bases removed from V and 6 bases from J, the gap between germline ends came to 20 bases. For the CDR3, the DNA is TGTGCCAGCAGCTCTGAAAGCCGGGTCAAGATGGATACGCAGTATTTT. It codes for CASSSESRVKMDTQYF.

This clonotype was seen ten or more times. V and J are TRBV7-2 and TRBJ2-1; 8 bases line up with TRBD1. The germline CDR1 and CDR2 sequences are SGHTA and FQGNSA. V dropped 5 bases and J dropped 6; count of bases not matched to a gene: 6. The CDR3 runs 14 residues. The CDR3 sequence: CASSPGTGFNEQFF. The CDR3 DNA sequence: TGTGCCAGCAGCCCCGGGACAGGATTCAATGAGCAGTTCTTC. The whole variable domain, filled in from reference TRBV7-2 and TRBJ2-1, reads GAGVSQSPSNKVTEKGKDVELRCDPISGHTALYWYRQSLGQGLEFLIYFQGNSAPDKSGLPSDRFSAERTGGSVSTLTIQRTQQEDSAVYLCASSPGTGFNEQFFGPGTRLTVL.

This clonotype was seen more than once but under ten times. The chain joins TRBV7-9 to TRBJ2-2; perhaps TRBD2 as D (6 bases). The germline V and J ends were trimmed by 1 base and 2 bases, with 11 bases remaining between them. Germline loops: CDR1 SEHNR, CDR2 FQNEAQ (reference sequence). The CDR3 spans 16 residues. The CDR3 protein is CASSLGIADNTGELFF. CDR3 in DNA: TGTGCCAGCAGCTTAGGTATAGCGGATAACACCGGGGAGCTGTTTTTT.

This chain joins TRBV7-2 and TRBJ1-6, with a tentative D call TRBD1 (5 bases). Trimming removed 0 bases at V and 6 bases at J, with 12 bases between. Germline CDR1 SGHTA, CDR2 FQGNSA. CDR3 size: 16 residues. In nucleotides, the CDR3 is TGTGCCAGCAGCTTAGCGGATGGGACGGGTAATTCACCCCTCCACTTT. Translation: CASSLADGTGNSPLHF.

The table lists this clonotype with a few counts. Germline is not matched at one junction end, which may reflect a read error. The rearrangement links TRBV12-3 or TRBV12-4 to TRBJ2-7; 11 bases align to TRBD1. The CDR3 sequence is 15 residues long. CDR3 sequence: CASSSRTGGSHEQYF. The CDR3, as DNA: TGTGCCAGCAGTTCCAGGACAGGGGGCTCCCACGAGCAGTACTTC.

This clonotype occurred a few times. J is TRBJ2-7 and V is TRBV12-3 or TRBV12-4; D call uncertain. This CDR3 is built from 14 residues. Trimming removed 2 bases at V and 1 base at J, with 9 bases between. CDR3 nucleotides: TGTGCCAGCAGTTTATTGGTCAGGTCCTACGAGCAGTACTTC. It translates to CASSLLVRSYEQYF.

This clonotype was seen many times. V usage is TRBV7-2 and J usage is TRBJ2-3; D not certain. Germline-derived CDR1 and CDR2 are SGHTA and FQGNSA. The V end was cut by 5 bases, the J end by 4 bases, with 10 bases between. The CDR3 loop spans 13 amino acids. This CDR3 is CASSLFGPDTQYF. The CDR3 bases are TGTGCCAGCAGCCTTTTTGGTCCAGATACGCAGTATTTT.

This clonotype was observed at least ten times. V and J are TRBV19 and TRBJ2-5; D uncertain. Trimming stripped 1 base from V and 2 bases from J, with 11 bases between. Germline CDR1 reads LNHDA; CDR2 reads SQIVND (reference sequence). The CDR3 is made up of 15 amino acids. The CDR3 loop is CASSIARRHQETQYF. The CDR3 DNA sequence: TGTGCCAGTAGTATAGCGAGACGTCATCAAGAGACCCAGTACTTC.

The rearrangement links TRBV29-1 to TRBJ1-2; D unresolved. The CDR3 runs to 11 residues. Germline lookup yields CDR1 SQVTM and CDR2 ANQGSEA. Trimming took 2 bases from V and 5 from J, leaving 6 bases between them. The CDR3, as DNA: TGCAGCGTTGAATGGGGTTATGGCTACACCTTC. Translation gives CSVEWGYGYTF.

In this sample, this clonotype turned up many times. This sequence joins TRBV20-1 and TRBJ2-1, with TRBD2 identical over 8 bases. Germline V gene data show CDR1 as DFQATT and CDR2 as SNEGSKA (reference sequence). The CDR3 has 14 amino acids. V lost 3 bases, J lost 4 bases, and 5 bases stayed unmatched. The CDR3 loop is CSARLAGPYNEQFF. In DNA, the CDR3 is TGCAGTGCTAGGTTAGCGGGACCTTACAATGAGCAGTTCTTC.

This sequence joins TRBV12-3 or TRBV12-4 and TRBJ2-7; D uncertain. V was pared by 3 bases and J by 6 bases, with 12 bases between. The CDR3 has 13 residues. CDR3 protein: CASSFSGFIEQYF. DNA of the CDR3: TGTGCCAGCAGTTTTTCAGGATTTATCGAGCAGTACTTC.

This clonotype was counted many times. J is TRBJ2-1 and V is TRBV20-1; 10 nucleotides match TRBD2. The trim removed 0 bases at V and 9 bases at J, leaving 8 bases unmatched. The CDR3 has 15 amino acids. Looked up from germline, CDR1 is DFQATT and CDR2 is SNEGSKA (reference sequence). The CDR3 reads CSARDFQREGLEQFF. The CDR3 DNA reads as TGCAGTGCTAGAGATTTCCAGCGGGAGGGCCTTGAGCAGTTCTTC.

This clonotype was observed many times. This sequence joins TRBV29-1 and TRBJ2-1; 8 bases are a match to TRBD2. Losses at the gene ends were 1 base for V and 2 bases for J; bases not matched to a gene: 1. The germline V gene has CDR1 SQVTM and CDR2 ANQGSEA. The CDR3 length is 14 residues. DNA of the CDR3: TGCAGCGTTGAAGTCGGGAGGGCCTACAATGAGCAGTTCTTC. Amino acids: CSVEVGRAYNEQFF.

This clonotype appeared a few times. The chain is built from TRBV20-1 and TRBJ2-1, with 15 bases aligning to TRBD2. CDR3 size: 16 residues. Germline lookup yields CDR1 DFQATT and CDR2 SNEGSKA (reference sequence). V was pared by 0 bases and J by 5 bases, with 2 bases of the junction left unmatched. The CDR3, as DNA: TGCAGTGCTAGAGACGGGACTAGCGGGGGGAACAATGAGCAGTTCTTC. Translated, it gives CSARDGTSGGNNEQFF.

The rearrangement links TRBV5-1 to TRBJ1-1; tentative D call: TRBD1 (5 bases). The CDR3 runs 15 residues. CDR1 is SGHRS and CDR2 is YFSETQ in the germline V gene. The V gene lost 0 bases and the J gene lost 4 bases, with 13 bases spanning the gap. The CDR3 coding sequence is TGCGCCAGCAGCTTGGTGAGCAGGGTTGTCACTGAAGCTTTCTTT. Translating it yields CASSLVSRVVTEAFF.